This record concerns one T cell receptor beta chain sequence. Its antigen is unknown. This entry comes from a study of cytomegalovirus exposure and HLA in healthy donors. Study-wide results and limits: It was fewer than 200 TCR beta chains that were listed as cytomegalovirus-associated.

Produced via immunoSEQ multiplex PCR; TCRdb's table is partial and in-frame only. In the table there are approximately 120,000 clones, 85% to 90% of which are singletons. Losses at the gene ends were 4 bases for V and 2 bases for J; bases not matched to a gene: 4. The germline gives CDR1 LGHNA, CDR2 YSLEER. The CDR3 runs 14 residues. Source material: PBMCs. This sequence was found in a woman under 30 in good health and CMV-seronegative. V is TRBV4-3 and J is TRBJ2-7; 8 bases agree with TRBD1. CDR3 in amino acids: CASSPRTGTYEQYF. In DNA, the CDR3 is TGCGCCAGCAGCCCCCGGACAGGGACCTACGAGCAGTACTTC.